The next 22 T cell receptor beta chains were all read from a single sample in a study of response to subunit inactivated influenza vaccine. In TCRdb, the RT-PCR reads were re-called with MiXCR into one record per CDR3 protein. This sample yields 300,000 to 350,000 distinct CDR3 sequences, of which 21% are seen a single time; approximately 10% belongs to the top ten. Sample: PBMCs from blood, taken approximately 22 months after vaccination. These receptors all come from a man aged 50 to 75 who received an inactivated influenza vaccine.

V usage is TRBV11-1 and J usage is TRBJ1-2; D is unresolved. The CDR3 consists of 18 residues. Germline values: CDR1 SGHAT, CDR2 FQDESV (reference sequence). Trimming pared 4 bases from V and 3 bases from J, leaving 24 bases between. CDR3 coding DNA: TGTGCCAGCAGCTCACCCCCTCTAACGGAGTACCTACACTATGGCTACACCTTC. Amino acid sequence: CASSSPPLTEYLHYGYTF. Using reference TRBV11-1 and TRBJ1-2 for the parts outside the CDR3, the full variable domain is EAEVAQSPRYKITEKSQAVAFWCDPISGHATLYWYRQILGQGPELLVQFQDESVVDDSQLPKDRFSAERLKGVDSTLKIQPAELGDSAMYLCASSSPPLTEYLHYGYTFGSGTRLTVV.

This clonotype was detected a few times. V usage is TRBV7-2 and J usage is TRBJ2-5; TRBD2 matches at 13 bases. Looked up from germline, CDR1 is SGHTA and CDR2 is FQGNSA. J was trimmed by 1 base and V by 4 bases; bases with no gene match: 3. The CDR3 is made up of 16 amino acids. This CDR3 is CASSYTSGRAQETQYF. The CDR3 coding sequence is TGTGCCAGCAGCTACACTAGCGGGAGGGCCCAAGAGACCCAGTACTTC.

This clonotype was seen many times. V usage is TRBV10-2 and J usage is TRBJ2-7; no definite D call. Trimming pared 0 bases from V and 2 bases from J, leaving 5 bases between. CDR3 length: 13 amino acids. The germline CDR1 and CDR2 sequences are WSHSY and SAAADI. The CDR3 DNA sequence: TGCGCCAGCAGTGAGTCTAGCCCCTACGAGCAGTACTTC. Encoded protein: CASSESSPYEQYF.

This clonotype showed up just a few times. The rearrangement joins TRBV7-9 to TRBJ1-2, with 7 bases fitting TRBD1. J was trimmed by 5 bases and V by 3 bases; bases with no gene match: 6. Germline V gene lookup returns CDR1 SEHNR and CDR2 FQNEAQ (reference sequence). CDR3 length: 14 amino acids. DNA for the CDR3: TGTGCCAGCAGCTTGGGCGGGACAGCGTATGGCTACACCTTC. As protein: CASSLGGTAYGYTF. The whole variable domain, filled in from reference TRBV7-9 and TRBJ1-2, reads DTGVSQNPRHKITKRGQNVTFRCDPISEHNRLYWYRQTLGQGPEFLTYFQNEAQLEKSRLLSDRFSAERPKGSFSTLEIQRTEQGDSAMYLCASSLGGTAYGYTFGSGTRLTVV.

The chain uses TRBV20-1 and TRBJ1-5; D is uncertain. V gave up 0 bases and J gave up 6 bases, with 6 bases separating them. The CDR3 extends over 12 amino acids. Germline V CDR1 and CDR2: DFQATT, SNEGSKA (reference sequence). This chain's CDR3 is CSARDRSQPQHF. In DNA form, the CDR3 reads TGCAGTGCTAGAGATCGAAGTCAGCCCCAGCATTTT.

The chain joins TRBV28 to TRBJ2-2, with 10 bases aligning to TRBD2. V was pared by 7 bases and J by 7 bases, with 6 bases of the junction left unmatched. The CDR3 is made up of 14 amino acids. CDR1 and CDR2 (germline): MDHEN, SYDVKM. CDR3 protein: CASNPSGSHGELFF. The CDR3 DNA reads TGTGCCAGCAATCCTAGCGGGAGTCACGGGGAGCTGTTTTTT.

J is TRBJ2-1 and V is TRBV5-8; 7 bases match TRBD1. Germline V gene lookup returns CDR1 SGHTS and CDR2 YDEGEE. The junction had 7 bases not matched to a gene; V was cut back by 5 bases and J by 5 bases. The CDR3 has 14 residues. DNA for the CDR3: TGTGCCAGCAGGCGGACAGGCCTCGACAATGAGCAGTTCTTC. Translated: CASRRTGLDNEQFF.

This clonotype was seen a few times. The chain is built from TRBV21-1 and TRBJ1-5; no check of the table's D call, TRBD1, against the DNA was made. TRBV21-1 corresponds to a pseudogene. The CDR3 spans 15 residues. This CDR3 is CASSNPARGRQPQHF. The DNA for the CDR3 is TGTGCCAGCAGCAATCCGGCGCGCGGTCGGCAGCCCCAGCATTTT.

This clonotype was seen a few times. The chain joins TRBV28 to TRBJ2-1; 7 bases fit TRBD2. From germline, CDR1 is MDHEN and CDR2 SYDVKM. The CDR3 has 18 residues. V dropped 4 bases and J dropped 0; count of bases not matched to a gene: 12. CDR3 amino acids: CASSSHSFGGSSYNEQFF. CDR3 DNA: TGTGCCAGCAGTTCCCATTCGTTTGGCGGGAGCTCCTACAATGAGCAGTTCTTC.

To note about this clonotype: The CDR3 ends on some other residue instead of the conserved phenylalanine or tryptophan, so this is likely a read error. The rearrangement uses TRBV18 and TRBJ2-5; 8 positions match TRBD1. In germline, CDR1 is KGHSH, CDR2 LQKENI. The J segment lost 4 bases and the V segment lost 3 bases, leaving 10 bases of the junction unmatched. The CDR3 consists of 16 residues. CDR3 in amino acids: CASSPIDQGARETQYS. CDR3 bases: TGTGCCAGCTCACCGATAGATCAGGGGGCGCGAGAGACCCAGTACTCC.

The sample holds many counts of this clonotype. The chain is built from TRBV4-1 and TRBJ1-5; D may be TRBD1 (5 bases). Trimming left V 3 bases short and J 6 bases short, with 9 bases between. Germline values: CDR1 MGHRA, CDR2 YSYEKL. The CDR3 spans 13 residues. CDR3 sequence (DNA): TGCGCCAGCAGCCAGGCCGGGACTCAGCCCCAGCATTTT. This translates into CASSQAGTQPQHF.

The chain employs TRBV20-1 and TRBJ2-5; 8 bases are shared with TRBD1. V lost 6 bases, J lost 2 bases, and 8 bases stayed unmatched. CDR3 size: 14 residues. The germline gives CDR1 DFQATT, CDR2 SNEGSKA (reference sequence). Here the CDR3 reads CSAHPRTGQETQYF. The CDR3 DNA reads TGCAGTGCACACCCCCGGACAGGGCAAGAGACCCAGTACTTC.

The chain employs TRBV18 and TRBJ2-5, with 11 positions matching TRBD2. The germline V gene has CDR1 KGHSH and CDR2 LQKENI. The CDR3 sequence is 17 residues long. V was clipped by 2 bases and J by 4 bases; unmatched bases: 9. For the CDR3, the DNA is TGTGCCAGCTCACCAAGGAGACTAGCGGGGTCCGGAGAGACCCAGTACTTC. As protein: CASSPRRLAGSGETQYF.

CDR3 DNA: TGCAGCGTTGAAGATCAGGGGTCTCGGCAGTACTTC. Translating it yields CSVEDQGSRQYF. V is TRBV29-1 and J is TRBJ2-7, with D perhaps matching TRBD1 (6 bases). The CDR3 is 12 residues long. Germline V gives CDR1 SQVTM, CDR2 ANQGSEA. V was cut by 0 bases and J by 9 bases, with 12 bases left in between.

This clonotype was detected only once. The CDR3 nucleotides read TGTGCCAGCAGCTTAGAACAGGTGAACACCGGGGAGCTGTTTTTT. The encoded protein is CASSLEQVNTGELFF. The chain couples TRBV11-2 to TRBJ2-2; D is possibly TRBD1 (5 bases). Trimming took 0 bases from V and 1 from J, leaving 6 bases between them. The V gene's germline CDR1 is SGHAT and CDR2 FQNNGV. This CDR3 region has 15 residues.

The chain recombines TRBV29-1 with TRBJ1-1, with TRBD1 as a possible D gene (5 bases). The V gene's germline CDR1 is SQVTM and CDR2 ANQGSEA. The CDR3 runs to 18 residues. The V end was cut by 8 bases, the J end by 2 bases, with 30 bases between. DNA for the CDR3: TGCAGCTCCCGAAGTTTGTCAGGGATAAAGTTGACCAACACTGAAGCTTTCTTT. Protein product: CSSRSLSGIKLTNTEAFF.

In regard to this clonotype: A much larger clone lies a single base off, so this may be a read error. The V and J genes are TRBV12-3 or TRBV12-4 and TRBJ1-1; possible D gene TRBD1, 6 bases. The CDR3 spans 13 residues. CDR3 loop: CASSPPDRLESFF. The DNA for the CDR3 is TGTGCCAGCAGTCCACCGGACAGACTTGAATCTTTCTTT.

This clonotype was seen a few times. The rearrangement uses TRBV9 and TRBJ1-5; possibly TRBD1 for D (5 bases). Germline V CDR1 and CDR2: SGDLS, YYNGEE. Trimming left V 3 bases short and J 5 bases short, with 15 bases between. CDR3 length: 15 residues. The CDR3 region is CASSAAGTDHQPQHF. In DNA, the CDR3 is TGTGCCAGCAGCGCGGCCGGGACTGACCATCAGCCCCAGCATTTT.

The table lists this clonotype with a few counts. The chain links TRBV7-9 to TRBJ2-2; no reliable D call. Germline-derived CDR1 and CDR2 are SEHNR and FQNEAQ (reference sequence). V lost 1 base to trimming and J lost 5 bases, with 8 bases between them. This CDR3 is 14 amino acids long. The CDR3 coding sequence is TGTGCCAGCAGCTTAGGTTCCAAGACCGGGGAGCTGTTTTTT. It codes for CASSLGSKTGELFF.

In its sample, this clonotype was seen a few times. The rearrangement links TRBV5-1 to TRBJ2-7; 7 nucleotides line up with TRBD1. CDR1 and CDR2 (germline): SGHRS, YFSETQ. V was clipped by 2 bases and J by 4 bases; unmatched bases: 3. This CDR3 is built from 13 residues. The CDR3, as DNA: TGCGCCAGCAGCTTTTCACAGGGGTACGAGCAGTACTTC. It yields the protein CASSFSQGYEQYF.

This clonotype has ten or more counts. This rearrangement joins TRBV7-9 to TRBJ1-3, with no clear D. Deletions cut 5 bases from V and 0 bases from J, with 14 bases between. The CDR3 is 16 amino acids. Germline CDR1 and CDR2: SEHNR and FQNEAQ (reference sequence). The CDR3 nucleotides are TGTGCCAGCAGCCCCACGACGGTTAGCTCTGGAAACACCATATATTTT. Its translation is CASSPTTVSSGNTIYF.

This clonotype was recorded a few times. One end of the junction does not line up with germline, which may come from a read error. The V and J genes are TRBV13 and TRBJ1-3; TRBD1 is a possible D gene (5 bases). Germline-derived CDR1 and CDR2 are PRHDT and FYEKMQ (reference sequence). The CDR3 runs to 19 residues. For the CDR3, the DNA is TGTGCCAGCAGCCTAGGGGAAGTGGCCTCACCCGACTCTGGAAACACCATATATTTT. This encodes CASSLGEVASPDSGNTIYF.